This entry lists 9 T cell receptor beta chains sequenced from one sample in a study of blood T cell repertoires in COVID-19. This table comes from immunoSEQ multiplex PCR, and its TCRdb copy is limited to in-frame clones, with some not included. The table lists about 230,000 clones, around 83% of them singletons, with just under 7.5% in the top ten. The sample comprised peripheral blood. The source is a woman aged 50 to 60 with acute or convalescent COVID-19.

The rearrangement links TRBV7-9 to TRBJ2-1; 9 nucleotides match TRBD1. The CDR3 sequence is 16 residues long. Germline trimming cut 6 bases from V and 3 bases from J; bases unmatched to any gene: 9. The germline CDR1 and CDR2 sequences are SEHNR and FQNEAQ (reference sequence). In DNA form, the CDR3 reads TGTGCCAGCAGTGGCCGGGACAGGGACCTCTACAATGAGCAGTTCTTC. Protein sequence: CASSGRDRDLYNEQFF.

The CDR3 protein is CASSLGLSKSYEQYF. CDR3 nucleotide sequence: TGTGCCAGCAGTTTGGGACTCTCCAAATCCTACGAGCAGTACTTC. The gene calls are TRBV27 and TRBJ2-7; D might be TRBD2 (6 bases). The germline V gene has CDR1 MNHEY and CDR2 SMNVEV (reference sequence). Trimming shortened V by 3 bases and J by 1 base, and 13 bases separated the two germline ends. The CDR3 covers 15 residues.

The chain is built from TRBV7-2 and TRBJ2-5; maybe TRBD1 (6 bases). V was trimmed by 1 base and J by 3 bases, leaving 9 bases between them. Germline V gives CDR1 SGHTA, CDR2 FQGNSA. The length of the CDR3 is 14 residues. The CDR3: CASSLDAGEETQYF. CDR3 DNA sequence: TGTGCCAGCAGCTTAGATGCAGGGGAAGAGACCCAGTACTTC.

The rearrangement uses TRBV15 and TRBJ2-7, with D tentatively TRBD2 (5 bases). The CDR3 loop spans 18 amino acids. The germline CDR1 and CDR2 sequences are LNHNV and YYDKDF (reference sequence). The V and J ends lost 5 bases and 0 bases respectively, with 23 bases between them. CDR3 sequence: CATSGIFRFETISYEQYF. In DNA, the CDR3 is TGTGCCACCAGCGGGATCTTCCGTTTTGAGACTATCTCCTACGAGCAGTACTTC.

The chain employs TRBV7-9 and TRBJ2-5; TRBD2 is a possible D gene (6 bases). The CDR3 covers 16 residues. The germline V gene has CDR1 SEHNR and CDR2 FQNEAQ (reference sequence). Trimming took 1 base from V and 4 from J, leaving 16 bases between them. Here the CDR3 DNA reads TGTGCCAGCAGCTTAGTTTGGGGGGAGATGGGAGAGACCCAGTACTTC. Translated: CASSLVWGEMGETQYF. The full variable domain, rest sourced from reference TRBV7-9 and TRBJ2-5, is DTGVSQNPRHKITKRGQNVTFRCDPISEHNRLYWYRQTLGQGPEFLTYFQNEAQLEKSRLLSDRFSAERPKGSFSTLEIQRTEQGDSAMYLCASSLVWGEMGETQYFGPGTRLLVL.

The chain combines TRBV20-1 with TRBJ2-5; 8 nucleotides match TRBD2. Germline V gene sequence: CDR1 DFQATT, CDR2 SNEGSKA (reference sequence). CDR3 length: 14 amino acids. After removal of 3 bases from V and 3 bases from J, the junction contained 6 bases not matched to a gene. The CDR3 bases are TGCAGTGCTAGTAGTAGCGGGGCGGAAGAGACCCAGTACTTC. Protein product: CSASSSGAEETQYF.

The rearrangement joins TRBV23-1 to TRBJ1-5; 8 positions match TRBD1. TRBV23-1 is noted as an ORF with a role that remains uncertain. After removal of 0 bases from V and 0 bases from J, the junction contained 7 bases not matched to a gene. The CDR3 runs 18 residues. CDR3 in DNA: TGCGCCAGCAGTCAATCTAAGGACAGGGCCCCTAGCAATCAGCCCCAGCATTTT. Translation: CASSQSKDRAPSNQPQHF.

The chain is built from TRBV5-6 and TRBJ1-5, with 8 bases matching TRBD1. The CDR3 runs 16 residues. The germline gives CDR1 SGHDT, CDR2 YYEEEE. V was pared by 4 bases and J by 10 bases, with 16 bases of the junction left unmatched. CDR3 nucleotides: TGTGCCAGCAGCCAAAACAGGGGGTCCCGAGATGGTCCCCAGCATTTT. Its protein product is CASSQNRGSRDGPQHF.

This chain uses TRBV5-6 with TRBJ1-2; a possible D gene is TRBD1 (6 bases). V lost 2 bases, J lost 3 bases, and 8 bases lay in between. CDR3 size: 13 residues. From germline, CDR1 is SGHDT and CDR2 YYEEEE. The CDR3 DNA reads TGTGCCAGCAGCTTTGAGGGGGACTATGGCTACACCTTC. Its protein is CASSFEGDYGYTF.